A selection of T cell receptor beta chains follows, all from one sample in a study of CD8 T cells in Susac syndrome. TCRdb re-derived calls from the immunoSEQ multiplex PCR reads in MiXCR, one entry per CDR3 protein. This table has almost 450,000 distinct CDR3 sequences, more than 80% appearing once. Sequencing was carried out using CD8+ T cells from PBMCs. Receptor source: a human donor with multiple sclerosis. Both conserved end residues are part of each CDR3. Each record gives: J gene, clone size, V gene, D gene, CDR3 DNA, CDR3 protein. D genes are given only for firm matches. Clone size is not always given. Where it is, it says once, few, many or a class for expanded clones.

TRBJ2-7	.	TRBV28	.	TGTGCCAGCAGAGCCCACTACGAGCAGTACTTC	CASRAHYEQYF
TRBJ1-1	.	TRBV29-1	.	TGCAGCGTTTTCCTTCTGAACACTGAAGCTTTCTTT	CSVFLLNTEAFF
TRBJ1-1	.	TRBV7-9	TRBD1	TGTGCCAGCAGCTCAATACCCGGGACAGGGCGTGGGGACACTGAAGCTTTCTTT	CASSSIPGTGRGDTEAFF
TRBJ2-2	once	TRBV19	TRBD1	TGTGCCAGTAGTATAGGGACAGGGACCACCGGGGAGCTGTTTTTT	CASSIGTGTTGELFF
TRBJ1-2	.	TRBV7-4	.	TGTGCCAGCAGACCCAGACTCACAGGACCTAACTATGGCTACACCTTC	CASRPRLTGPNYGYTF
TRBJ2-1	.	TRBV28	TRBD1	TGTGCCAGCAGTTTTATACAGGGGGATGAGCAGTTCTTC	CASSFIQGDEQFF
TRBJ1-1	.	TRBV7-9	.	TGTGCCAGCCAACTGGGGGACACTGAAGCTTTCTTT	CASQLGDTEAFF
TRBJ2-1	.	TRBV5-1	TRBD2	TGCGCCAGCAGCTTGGTAGCGGGAGATAGGGTATACAATGAGCAGTTCTTC	CASSLVAGDRVYNEQFF
TRBJ2-5	.	TRBV5-1	.	TGCGCCAGCAGCCAAACAGGCGGGGAGACCCAGTACTTC	CASSQTGGETQYF
TRBJ2-7	.	TRBV10-2	TRBD2	TGCGCCAGCAGTATAGGACTAGCGGGACCTTACGAGCAGTACTTC	CASSIGLAGPYEQYF
TRBJ1-4	few	TRBV7-2	.	TGTGCCAGCAACTCCGTTGGGGGAACTAATGAAAAACTGTTTTTT	CASNSVGGTNEKLFF
TRBJ2-3	.	TRBV6-1	TRBD2	TGTGCCAGCAGTGACCGGACTAGCTGGTCCGATACGCAGTATTTT	CASSDRTSWSDTQYF
TRBJ1-5	.	TRBV4-1	.	TGCGCCAGCAGCCTGGCCCAGAGTCAGCCCCAGCATTTT	CASSLAQSQPQHF
TRBJ2-2	.	TRBV6-5	.	TGTGCCAGCAGTTACTCGCAGGGGTCCGGGGAGCTGTTTTTT	CASSYSQGSGELFF
TRBJ2-2	.	TRBV7-9	.	TGTGCCAGCATCCCCGAGAATAACGCCGGGGAGCTGTTTTTT	CASIPENNAGELFF
TRBJ2-1	few	TRBV12-3/TRBV12-4	.	TGTGCCAGCAGCTTAGCCTACAATGAGCAGTTCTTC	CASSLAYNEQFF
TRBJ2-1	.	TRBV14	.	TGTGCCAGCAGCCAACCCTGGTACAATGAGCAGTTCTTC	CASSQPWYNEQFF
TRBJ2-1	.	TRBV4-1	.	TGCGCCAGCAGCCATACTTCATTGGCCTCCTACAATGAGCAGTTCTTC	CASSHTSLASYNEQFF
TRBJ2-1	.	TRBV12-3/TRBV12-4	.	TGTGCCAGCAGTTCTTCCCACCGACCCTATGAGCAGTTCTTC	CASSSSHRPYEQFF
TRBJ1-5	.	TRBV28	.	TGTGCCAGCAGTTTGCGGCAGACCATCGGGCCCCAGCATTTT	CASSLRQTIGPQHF
TRBJ2-7	few	TRBV5-1	.	TGCGCCAGCAGTGCAGGGACCGGCTCCTACGAGCAGTACTTC	CASSAGTGSYEQYF
TRBJ2-7	.	TRBV20-1	.	TGCAGTGCTAGTTCTCGGGAGACCACCTACGAGCAGTACTTC	CSASSRETTYEQYF
TRBJ2-5	once	TRBV5-1	TRBD2	TGCGCCAGCAGCTTGGTTCCTAGCGGGGCCGAGACCCAGTACTTC	CASSLVPSGAETQYF
TRBJ1-2	once	TRBV27	.	TGTGCCAGCAGCTCTTTAACTACAGGTACCAGCTATGGCTACACCTTC	CASSSLTTGTSYGYTF